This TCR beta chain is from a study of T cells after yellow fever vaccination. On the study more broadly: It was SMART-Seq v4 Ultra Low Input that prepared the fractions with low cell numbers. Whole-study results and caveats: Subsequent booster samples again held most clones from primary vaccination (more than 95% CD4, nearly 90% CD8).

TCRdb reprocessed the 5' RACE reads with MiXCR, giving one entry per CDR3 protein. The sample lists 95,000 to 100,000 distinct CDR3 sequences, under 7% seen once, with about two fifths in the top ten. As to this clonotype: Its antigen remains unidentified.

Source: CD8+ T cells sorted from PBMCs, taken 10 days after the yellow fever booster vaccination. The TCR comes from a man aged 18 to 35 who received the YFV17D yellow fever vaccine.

CDR3 sequence reads: CASSLKEPGHTEAFF. The CDR3 DNA reads as TGCGCCAGCAGCTTAAAGGAGCCAGGGCACACTGAAGCTTTCTTT. The rearrangement links TRBV5-1 to TRBJ1-1, with a weak D call TRBD1 (5 bases). Germline-derived CDR1 and CDR2 are SGHRS and YFSETQ. The CDR3 length is 15 residues. Trimming pared 2 bases from V and 3 bases from J, leaving 14 bases between. The variable domain in full, completed from reference TRBV5-1 and TRBJ1-1, reads KAGVTQTPRYLIKTRGQQVTLSCSPISGHRSVSWYQQTPGQGLQFLFEYFSETQRNKGNFPGRFSGRQFSNSRSEMNVSTLELGDSALYLCASSLKEPGHTEAFFGQGTRLTVV.